This record covers a single T cell receptor beta chain. TCRdb's table, derived via immunoSEQ multiplex PCR, lists solely in-frame clones and lacks some. The sample has around 100,000 clones, roughly 93% seen once. This entry belongs to a study of siplizumab effects on memory and regulatory T cells. V lost 4 bases and J lost 6, with 13 bases in between. Germline V gene lookup returns CDR1 GTSNPN and CDR2 SVGIG (reference sequence). The CDR3 loop spans 12 amino acids. Specimen: Tregs sorted from blood. The receptor was derived from a human donor in good health. The rearrangement links TRBV30 to TRBJ2-7; D possibly corresponds to TRBD1 (6 bases). The CDR3 is CAWKIGGAEQYF. The DNA for the CDR3 is TGTGCCTGGAAAATAGGGGGTGCCGAGCAGTACTTC.